The rows below give T cell receptor beta chains drawn from one sample of a study of glioma-infiltrating T cells after dendritic cell vaccination. Clones were sequenced by immunoSEQ multiplex PCR, and TCRdb holds only the in-frame ones, with some missing. The profile covers about 67,000 clones, with approximately 81% appearing a single time and less than 8% taken by the ten largest. Specimen: blood, collected before dendritic cell vaccination. The receptors were sampled from a human donor with glioblastoma. The CDR3 runs from the conserved cysteine through the conserved F or W. The D gene is left open where the match is weak. A row's size may be missing; if present it is once, few, many or a size class.

CDR3 DNA: TGTGCCAGCAGCGACGTAGGGGCTCGGACTGAAGCTTTCTTT
CDR3 protein: CASSDVGARTEAFF
CDR3 length: 14
D gene: .
J gene: TRBJ1-1
clone size: .
V gene: TRBV9

CDR3 DNA: TGTGCCAGCAGCTTGGGTGACAGAACCTACGAGCAGTACTTC
CDR3 protein: CASSLGDRTYEQYF
CDR3 length: 14
D gene: .
J gene: TRBJ2-7
clone size: .
V gene: TRBV7-2

CDR3 DNA: TGTGCCAGCAATCCCGGACTTCGGGCAGATACGCAGTATTTT
CDR3 protein: CASNPGLRADTQYF
CDR3 length: 14
D gene: .
J gene: TRBJ2-3
clone size: .
V gene: TRBV9

CDR3 DNA: TGCGCCAGCAGCTTCACCCCCCAGACAGGGCAGGGGGATGGCTACACCTTC
CDR3 protein: CASSFTPQTGQGDGYTF
CDR3 length: 17
D gene: TRBD1
J gene: TRBJ1-2
clone size: .
V gene: TRBV5-1

CDR3 DNA: TGTGCCAGCAGCTTAGCCGAGAGGAACACTGAAGCTTTCTTT
CDR3 protein: CASSLAERNTEAFF
CDR3 length: 14
D gene: .
J gene: TRBJ1-1
clone size: .
V gene: TRBV7-6

CDR3 DNA: TGTGCCAGTATCACCTGGCGCGGGGTATCGGGAACCGGGGAGCTGTTTTTT
CDR3 protein: CASITWRGVSGTGELFF
CDR3 length: 17
D gene: .
J gene: TRBJ2-2
clone size: .
V gene: TRBV19

CDR3 DNA: TGCAGCGTTGTTATCGGGGGTGAGCAGTTCTTC
CDR3 protein: CSVVIGGEQFF
CDR3 length: 11
D gene: .
J gene: TRBJ2-1
clone size: .
V gene: TRBV29-1

CDR3 DNA: TGTGCCAGCACTCTGTCGTCCAGGGAGGATGGCTACACCTTC
CDR3 protein: CASTLSSREDGYTF
CDR3 length: 14
D gene: .
J gene: TRBJ1-2
clone size: few
V gene: TRBV7-8

CDR3 DNA: TGTGCCATCAGTACCTGGGACTCCCCGTACTCCTACAATGAGCAGTTCTTC
CDR3 protein: CAISTWDSPYSYNEQFF
CDR3 length: 17
D gene: .
J gene: TRBJ2-1
clone size: .
V gene: TRBV10-3

CDR3 DNA: TGTGCCAGCAGTTACTCCGGGACAGCGGACACCGGGGAGCTGTTTTTT
CDR3 protein: CASSYSGTADTGELFF
CDR3 length: 16
D gene: TRBD1
J gene: TRBJ2-2
clone size: .
V gene: TRBV6-5

CDR3 DNA: TGTGCCAGTAGTTTGGCGGGGATGGGCAATCAGCCCCAGCATTTT
CDR3 protein: CASSLAGMGNQPQHF
CDR3 length: 15
D gene: .
J gene: TRBJ1-5
clone size: .
V gene: TRBV19

CDR3 DNA: TGTGCCAGCAGTGATAGCATGGGGCACACAACTAATGAAAAACTGTTTTTT
CDR3 protein: CASSDSMGHTTNEKLFF
CDR3 length: 17
D gene: .
J gene: TRBJ1-4
clone size: .
V gene: TRBV25-1

CDR3 DNA: TGTGCCACCGGACAGGGAGGAACTGAAGCTTTCTTT
CDR3 protein: CATGQGGTEAFF
CDR3 length: 12
D gene: TRBD1
J gene: TRBJ1-1
clone size: .
V gene: TRBV6-5

CDR3 DNA: TGTGCCAGTAGTATAATTACAGGCGGCTATGGCTACACCTTC
CDR3 protein: CASSIITGGYGYTF
CDR3 length: 14
D gene: .
J gene: TRBJ1-2
clone size: .
V gene: TRBV19

CDR3 DNA: TGTGCCAGCAGGGGACAGGTCCTCTCCTACGAGCAGTACTTC
CDR3 protein: CASRGQVLSYEQYF
CDR3 length: 14
D gene: TRBD1
J gene: TRBJ2-7
clone size: .
V gene: TRBV2

CDR3 DNA: TGTGCCAGCAGTGAGGACAGTCAGAACACTGAAGCTTTCTTT
CDR3 protein: CASSEDSQNTEAFF
CDR3 length: 14
D gene: .
J gene: TRBJ1-1
clone size: .
V gene: TRBV25-1

CDR3 DNA: TGTGCCAGCTCACCCGACAGGGATATGGATGAGCAGTTCTTC
CDR3 protein: CASSPDRDMDEQFF
CDR3 length: 14
D gene: TRBD1
J gene: TRBJ2-1
clone size: .
V gene: TRBV18